These 24 T cell receptor beta chains were all obtained from the same sample, sequenced in a study of blood T cell repertoires in COVID-19. The protocol was immunoSEQ multiplex PCR, while the TCRdb copy is restricted to in-frame clones and leaves out a portion. The sample has roughly 220,000 clones, 88% seen once. Sequencing used PBMCs or T cells enriched from blood (not recorded which). Every receptor here comes from a woman aged 50 to 60 with acute COVID-19.

This clone was seen more than once but under ten times. The chain combines TRBV2 with TRBJ1-4, with a possible D match to TRBD1 (6 bases). Germline assignment: CDR1 SNHLY and CDR2 FYNNEI. Trimming pared 4 bases from V and 8 bases from J, leaving 11 bases between. There are 13 residues in the CDR3. The DNA for the CDR3 is TGTGCCAGCAGTGGGTTTGGGGGCGAAAAACTGTTTTTT. Its protein is CASSGFGGEKLFF.

V gene TRBV28 combines with J gene TRBJ1-2; 11 bases line up with TRBD1. The V and J ends lost 3 bases and 13 bases, in that order; junction bases with no gene match: 7. From germline, CDR1 is MDHEN and CDR2 SYDVKM. The CDR3 runs 13 residues. CDR3 DNA: TGTGCCAGCAGTTTTGGGACAGGGGGTATCGGCACCTTC. This translates into CASSFGTGGIGTF.

The chain joins TRBV7-8 to TRBJ1-5; possibly TRBD1 for D (5 bases). The germline V and J ends were trimmed by 0 bases and 7 bases, with 10 bases remaining between them. Germline CDR1 reads SGHVS; CDR2 reads FQNEAQ. This CDR3 has 14 amino acids. The CDR3 loop reads CASSLAPGSQPQHF. The CDR3 DNA reads TGTGCCAGCAGCTTAGCGCCAGGGTCGCAGCCCCAGCATTTT.

The rearrangement joins TRBV3-1 (or the pseudogene TRBV3-2) to TRBJ1-1; D unresolved. The CDR3 is 11 amino acids. Trimming removed 10 bases at V and 7 bases at J, with 13 bases between. In germline, CDR1 is LGHDT, CDR2 YNNKEL (reference sequence). The CDR3 here is CATRGYSEAFF. Here the CDR3 DNA reads TGTGCCACCCGAGGGTACAGTGAAGCTTTCTTT.

J is TRBJ1-6 and V is TRBV5-1, with 7 bases matching TRBD1. The CDR3 length is 15 residues. Trimming took 3 bases from V and 4 from J; bases not matched to a gene: 4. CDR1 and CDR2 from the germline V gene are SGHRS and YFSETQ. The CDR3: CASSSPGQYNSPLHF. In DNA, the CDR3 is TGCGCCAGCAGCTCTCCGGGACAGTATAATTCACCCCTCCACTTT.

The chain has TRBV7-3 and TRBJ1-2, with 9 bases aligning to TRBD1. After removal of 2 bases from V and 7 bases from J, the junction contained 2 bases not matched to a gene. Looked up from germline, CDR1 is SGHTA and CDR2 is FQGTGA. The CDR3 totals 13 residues. The CDR3, as DNA: TGTGCCAGCAGCTTAGGGACAGGGATTGGCTACACCTTC. Translated, it gives CASSLGTGIGYTF.

This chain uses TRBV20-1 with TRBJ2-1; the D gene is possibly TRBD2 (6 bases). This CDR3 has 15 residues. Germline values: CDR1 DFQATT, CDR2 SNEGSKA (reference sequence). V lost 3 bases, J lost 6 bases, and 18 bases lay in between. The CDR3 nucleotides read TGCAGTGCTAGTTTAGACGGGAGAGACAGCAATGAGCAGTTCTTC. Residues: CSASLDGRDSNEQFF.

This clone was observed once. CDR3 coding DNA: TGTGCCAGCAGCGCCCGGGCGGGTGCTGGGGCCAACGTCCTGACTTTC. It translates to CASSARAGAGANVLTF. V gene TRBV9 combines with J gene TRBJ2-6; a weak D match, TRBD2 (5 bases). The CDR3 has 16 residues. The germline V gene has CDR1 SGDLS and CDR2 YYNGEE. Trimming took off 3 bases at V and 2 bases at J, with 12 bases between the two ends.

The chain recombines TRBV19 with TRBJ2-7, with 9 bases that match TRBD1. The germline V gene encodes CDR1 LNHDA and CDR2 SQIVND (reference sequence). V dropped 5 bases and J dropped 6; count of bases not matched to a gene: 5. The CDR3 totals 13 residues. CDR3 in amino acids: CASSPRQGGEQYF. CDR3 bases: TGTGCCAGTAGTCCCAGACAGGGGGGCGAGCAGTACTTC.

The V and J genes are TRBV27 and TRBJ2-1; D ambiguous. The CDR3 length is 17 residues. In germline, CDR1 is MNHEY, CDR2 SMNVEV (reference sequence). V was cut by 6 bases and J by 0 bases, with 18 bases left in between. The DNA of the CDR3 is TGTGCCAGCAGCCCTCGGAGCGTTTCGAGCTCCTACAATGAGCAGTTCTTC. It encodes CASSPRSVSSSYNEQFF.

This sequence joins TRBV18 and TRBJ1-5; the D is unclear. There are 14 residues in the CDR3. Trimming cost V 6 bases and J 0 bases, with 9 bases left between them. Germline lookup yields CDR1 KGHSH and CDR2 LQKENI. The CDR3 DNA reads TGTGCCAGCTCTCTTCGGTATAGCAATCAGCCCCAGCATTTT. Protein product: CASSLRYSNQPQHF. Looking up the rest from reference TRBV18 and TRBJ1-5 gives the full variable domain: NAGVMQNPRHLVRRRGQEARLRCSPMKGHSHVYWYRQLPEEGLKFMVYLQKENIIDESGMPKERFSAEFPKEGPSILRIQQVVRGDSAAYFCASSLRYSNQPQHFGDGTRLSIL.

The rearrangement joins TRBV20-1 to TRBJ1-5; 7 nucleotides line up with TRBD1. This CDR3 region has 13 residues. The V gene end was trimmed by 3 bases and the J gene end by 5 bases; junction bases not matched to a gene: 4. CDR1 DFQATT and CDR2 SNEGSKA come from the germline V gene (reference sequence). CDR3 sequence: CSASWQGDQPQHF. The CDR3 DNA reads as TGCAGTGCTAGTTGGCAGGGGGATCAGCCCCAGCATTTT.

The rearrangement joins TRBV28 to TRBJ2-7; D is possibly TRBD1 (6 bases). Trimming cost V 6 bases and J 3 bases, with 12 bases left between them. Looked up from germline, CDR1 is MDHEN and CDR2 is SYDVKM. This CDR3 region has 13 residues. The chain's CDR3 is CASSPPGDYEQYF. The CDR3 bases are TGTGCCAGCAGCCCCCCAGGGGACTACGAGCAGTACTTC.

J is TRBJ2-7 and V is TRBV7-2; TRBD2 matches at 7 bases. The germline V gene has CDR1 SGHTA and CDR2 FQGNSA. V was clipped by 1 base and J by 2 bases; unmatched bases: 2. There are 14 residues in the CDR3. DNA of the CDR3: TGTGCCAGCAGCTTAGGGGGAGGGACCTACGAGCAGTACTTC. It codes for CASSLGGGTYEQYF.

The chain has TRBV5-1 and TRBJ2-2; D is unresolved. Germline CDR1 reads SGHRS; CDR2 reads YFSETQ. This CDR3 comprises 12 residues. V was pared by 6 bases and J by 1 base, with 4 bases between. The chain's CDR3 is CASTRNTGELFF. For the CDR3, the DNA is TGCGCCAGCACGAGGAACACCGGGGAGCTGTTTTTT.

The chain has TRBV19 and TRBJ1-4; TRBD1 aligns across 7 bases. The CDR3 covers 19 residues. Germline CDR1 reads LNHDA; CDR2 reads SQIVND (reference sequence). With V trimmed by 5 bases and J by 0 bases, 15 bases remained unmatched. The CDR3 loop reads CASSPRTGALTATNEKLFF. The CDR3 bases are TGTGCCAGTAGTCCTCGGACAGGAGCCTTAACTGCAACTAATGAAAAACTGTTTTTT.

The chain is built from TRBV27 and TRBJ1-1; 7 nucleotides match TRBD1. This CDR3 has 13 residues. CDR1 and CDR2 (germline): MNHEY, SMNVEV (reference sequence). V shed 4 bases, J shed 4 bases, and the junction held 3 bases outside the gene matches. DNA of the CDR3: TGTGCCAGCAGTTCTTACAGGGGCACTGAAGCTTTCTTT. Translating it yields CASSSYRGTEAFF.

The J gene is TRBJ2-1, the V gene TRBV7-3; 14 bases line up with TRBD2. After removal of 0 bases from V and 5 bases from J, the junction contained 6 bases not matched to a gene. Germline CDR1 is SGHTA and CDR2 is FQGTGA. CDR3 length equals 18 residues. The CDR3 DNA sequence: TGTGCCAGCAGCTTAACCCCAGGGACTAGCGGGAGAAACAATGAGCAGTTCTTC. Protein product: CASSLTPGTSGRNNEQFF.

This clone was observed a single time. The chain carries TRBV5-6 and TRBJ2-1; perhaps TRBD2 as D (5 bases). V was shortened by 3 bases and J by 0 bases, with 10 bases between the two germline ends. The germline CDR1 and CDR2 sequences are SGHDT and YYEEEE. The CDR3 extends over 15 amino acids. For the CDR3, the DNA is TGTGCCAGCAGCTACGGGGTAAGCTCCTACAATGAGCAGTTCTTC. This translates into CASSYGVSSYNEQFF.

A few counts support this clone. The V gene is TRBV6-4, the J gene TRBJ2-1; D gene unclear. The V and J ends lost 3 bases and 9 bases respectively, with 12 bases between them. Germline CDR1 reads MRHNA; CDR2 reads SNTAGT. CDR3 length: 13 amino acids. The CDR3 sequence: CASSESLGGEQFF. Here the CDR3 DNA reads TGTGCCAGCAGTGAGAGTCTAGGCGGTGAGCAGTTCTTC.

This clone was counted between two and nine times. V is TRBV27 and J is TRBJ2-2; TRBD2 agrees at 13 bases. V shed 3 bases and J 5 bases; nucleotides not matched to a gene: 3. The CDR3 runs to 16 residues. The germline CDR1 and CDR2 sequences are MNHEY and SMNVEV (reference sequence). The DNA of the CDR3 is TGTGCCAGCAGTTTCGGACTAGCGGGAGAGACCGGGGAGCTGTTTTTT. Its protein product is CASSFGLAGETGELFF.

This clone was seen just once. The chain employs TRBV5-1 and TRBJ2-7, with a tentative D call TRBD1 (6 bases). The CDR3 is 15 residues long. V was trimmed by 2 bases and J by 3 bases, leaving 15 bases between them. The germline CDR1 and CDR2 sequences are SGHRS and YFSETQ. CDR3 bases: TGCGCCAGCAGCTTTCGCCATACAGGGCTCTACGAGCAGTACTTC. This sequence encodes CASSFRHTGLYEQYF. The full variable domain, rest sourced from reference TRBV5-1 and TRBJ2-7, is KAGVTQTPRYLIKTRGQQVTLSCSPISGHRSVSWYQQTPGQGLQFLFEYFSETQRNKGNFPGRFSGRQFSNSRSEMNVSTLELGDSALYLCASSFRHTGLYEQYFGPGTRLTVT.

CDR3 loop: CASSPDRGRETQYF. CDR3 coding DNA: TGTGCCAGCAGCCCAGACAGGGGAAGGGAGACCCAGTACTTC. V usage is TRBV11-1 and J usage is TRBJ2-5; 8 nucleotides line up with TRBD1. Germline V gene data show CDR1 as SGHAT and CDR2 as FQDESV (reference sequence). V was pared by 5 bases and J by 5 bases, with 7 bases of the junction left unmatched. The CDR3 is 14 amino acids.

This clone was seen only a few times. This chain uses TRBV19 with TRBJ2-1; possibly TRBD2 for D (7 bases). From germline, CDR1 is LNHDA and CDR2 SQIVND (reference sequence). With 5 bases removed from V and 14 bases from J, the gap between germline ends came to 16 bases. CDR3 length: 12 amino acids. The CDR3 bases are TGTGCCAGTAGTTCTCTAGCGGAGGGGGAGTTCTTC. This sequence encodes CASSSLAEGEFF.